A single sample is the source of the 21 T cell receptor beta chains below, sequenced in a study of graft-versus-host responses after intestinal transplantation. Sequencing used immunoSEQ multiplex PCR; TCRdb keeps in-frame clones, though not all of them. The sample lists 25,000 to 30,000 clones; 85% to 95% were seen once. The sequences come from PBMCs, collected about 70 days after intestinal transplant. The receptors originated from a human patient who received an intestinal transplant, so some T cells may come from the graft donor.

V is TRBV4-2 and J is TRBJ2-7; TRBD2 matches at 7 bases. V shed 3 bases, J shed 0 bases, and the junction held 2 bases outside the gene matches. The germline V gene encodes CDR1 LGHNA and CDR2 YNFKEQ. The CDR3 sequence is 14 residues long. CDR3 in amino acids: CASSQGGNSYEQYF. CDR3 DNA: TGTGCCAGCAGCCAGGGAGGGAACTCCTACGAGCAGTACTTC.

The J gene is TRBJ1-2, the V gene TRBV12-5; D gene uncertain. Germline V CDR1 and CDR2: LGHNT, FRNRAP. The CDR3 runs to 17 residues. Trimming stripped 1 base from V and 1 base from J, with 16 bases between. CDR3 bases: TGTGCTAGTGGTTTGGAAACGTCCAGCGAGGGTAACTATGGCTACACCTTC. Amino acid sequence: CASGLETSSEGNYGYTF.

The chain has TRBV5-4 and TRBJ1-6; D possibly corresponds to TRBD1 (5 bases). Trimming removed 3 bases at V and 14 bases at J, with 21 bases between. CDR1 is SGHNT and CDR2 is YYREEE in the germline V gene (reference sequence). The CDR3 covers 15 residues. CDR3 bases: TGTGCCAGCAGCTGGGGCACAGGCGAAACAGTCACCCTCCACTTT. This encodes CASSWGTGETVTLHF.

This clone was seen a single time. The rearrangement uses TRBV5-6 and TRBJ2-1, with 10 positions matching TRBD2. The CDR3 length is 14 residues. The germline V gene encodes CDR1 SGHDT and CDR2 YYEEEE. Trimming removed 4 bases from V and 5 bases from J; junction bases left unmatched: 3. CDR3 sequence (DNA): TGTGCCAGCAGCCTTGGACTAGCGGACAATGAGCAGTTCTTC. Amino acids: CASSLGLADNEQFF. Full variable domain (remainder filled in from reference TRBV5-6 and TRBJ2-1): DAGVTQSPTHLIKTRGQQVTLRCSPKSGHDTVSWYQQALGQGPQFIFQYYEEEERQRGNFPDRFSGHQFPNYSSELNVNALLLGDSALYLCASSLGLADNEQFFGPGTRLTVL.

This clone was recorded a few times. The gene calls are TRBV5-5 and TRBJ1-2; 8 bases agree with TRBD1. After removal of 4 bases from V and 4 bases from J, the junction contained 12 bases not matched to a gene. From germline, CDR1 is SGHKS and CDR2 YYEKEE (reference sequence). CDR3 length: 16 residues. This chain's CDR3 is CASSPGFGQGSYGYTF. In DNA form, the CDR3 reads TGTGCCAGCAGCCCGGGGTTCGGACAGGGCTCCTATGGCTACACCTTC.

The chain has TRBV4-3 and TRBJ2-5, with 11 bases matching TRBD2. The V segment lost 3 bases and the J segment 5 bases; nucleotides outside the gene matches: 20. CDR3 size: 20 residues. The germline CDR1 and CDR2 sequences are LGHNA and YSLEER. CDR3 coding DNA: TGCGCCAGCAGCCAGCGAGCCATGACTAGCGGGGCGTTCGGTTTGGAGACCCAGTACTTC. Residues: CASSQRAMTSGAFGLETQYF.

CDR3 region: CSVETDYMNTEAFF. CDR3 nucleotides: TGCAGCGTTGAAACAGATTACATGAACACTGAAGCTTTCTTT. The chain combines TRBV29-1 with TRBJ1-1; D remains ambiguous. CDR3 length: 14 amino acids. The germline V gene has CDR1 SQVTM and CDR2 ANQGSEA. Trimming left V 2 bases short and J 0 bases short, with 10 bases between.

This chain links TRBV6-5 with TRBJ1-2; D is undetermined. V gave up 0 bases and J gave up 4 bases, with 6 bases separating them. CDR3 length: 13 amino acids. Germline CDR1 is MNHEY and CDR2 is SVGAGI. The CDR3 bases are TGTGCCAGCAGTTACTCGTCCGTCTATGGCTACACCTTC. It encodes CASSYSSVYGYTF.

J is TRBJ1-2 and V is TRBV7-2; D remains ambiguous. The germline V gene encodes CDR1 SGHTA and CDR2 FQGNSA. The V end was cut by 5 bases, the J end by 4 bases, with 14 bases between. The CDR3 runs to 14 residues. The CDR3: CASSRSTRTYGYTF. CDR3 nucleotides: TGTGCCAGCAGCAGATCCACCCGGACCTATGGCTACACCTTC.

The J gene is TRBJ2-1, the V gene TRBV7-6; 12 bases fit TRBD2. V lost 5 bases, J lost 4 bases, and 15 bases stayed unmatched. Germline-derived CDR1 and CDR2 are SGHVS and FNYEAQ. This CDR3 contains 19 residues. DNA for the CDR3: TGTGCCAGCAGCCCCTCAACCGGGACTAGCGGGTCTGCGTACAATGAGCAGTTCTTC. Its translation is CASSPSTGTSGSAYNEQFF.

The chain joins TRBV30 to TRBJ2-1, with D uncertain. Trimming removed 5 bases from V and 4 bases from J, with 9 bases in between. Germline V gives CDR1 GTSNPN, CDR2 SVGIG (reference sequence). The CDR3 has 12 amino acids. The CDR3 spells CAWAPLYNEQFF. For the CDR3, the DNA is TGTGCCTGGGCCCCCCTATACAATGAGCAGTTCTTC. Full variable domain (outside the CDR3, taken from reference TRBV30 and TRBJ2-1): SQTIHQWPATLVQPVGSPLSLECTVEGTSNPNLYWYRQAAGRGLQLLFYSVGIGQISSEVPQNLSASRPQDRQFILSSKKLLLSDSGFYLCAWAPLYNEQFFGPGTRLTVL.

This clone was detected once. The chain couples TRBV4-2 to TRBJ1-6; 7 positions match TRBD1. From germline, CDR1 is LGHNA and CDR2 YNFKEQ. The CDR3 is 14 residues long. Trimming at V came to 4 bases and at J to 5 bases, leaving 2 bases not matched to a gene. The CDR3 region is CASSLGTDNSPLHF. CDR3 in DNA: TGTGCCAGCAGCCTCGGGACAGATAATTCACCCCTCCACTTT.

The chain recombines TRBV10-3 with TRBJ1-1; unclear D gene. Germline CDR1 reads ENHRY; CDR2 reads SYGVKD. With 8 bases removed from V and 3 bases from J, the gap between germline ends came to 10 bases. This CDR3 has 12 residues. The CDR3 protein is CAISGIDTEAFF. The CDR3 bases are TGTGCCATCTCCGGCATCGACACTGAAGCTTTCTTT.

This chain joins TRBV6-6 and TRBJ1-5, with a possible D match to TRBD1 (5 bases). The CDR3 spans 13 residues. The germline gives CDR1 MNHNY, CDR2 SVGAGI (reference sequence). The V gene lost 2 bases and the J gene lost 8 bases, with 10 bases spanning the gap. CDR3 loop: CASSYPGGEPQHF. The CDR3 bases are TGTGCCAGCAGTTACCCGGGGGGGGAGCCCCAGCATTTT.

This sequence joins TRBV28 and TRBJ1-2; D might be TRBD1 (6 bases). This CDR3 has 14 residues. Germline V gives CDR1 MDHEN, CDR2 SYDVKM. Trimming removed 6 bases from V and 5 bases from J, with 16 bases in between. CDR3 nucleotide sequence: TGTGCCAGCAGCTCTAACAGGGTGGGGTATGGCTACACCTTC. Translating gives CASSSNRVGYGYTF.

This clone has just a few counts. CDR3 in amino acids: CASGLALGLAGDEQFF. The CDR3 DNA follows: TGTGCTAGTGGTTTGGCACTTGGACTAGCGGGAGATGAGCAGTTCTTC. The rearrangement uses TRBV12-5 and TRBJ2-1, with 13 nucleotides matching TRBD2. This CDR3 is 16 amino acids long. V shed 1 base and J 8 bases; nucleotides not matched to a gene: 5. Germline CDR1 is LGHNT and CDR2 is FRNRAP.

This chain links TRBV19 with TRBJ1-1, with D tentatively TRBD1 (6 bases). Trimming stripped 1 base from V and 1 base from J, with 19 bases between. This CDR3 has 18 residues. The germline gives CDR1 LNHDA, CDR2 SQIVND (reference sequence). The CDR3 protein is CASSIGLARGGTNTEAFF. The CDR3 region has the DNA TGTGCCAGTAGTATAGGTTTGGCGAGGGGGGGCACGAACACTGAAGCTTTCTTT.

The chain couples TRBV27 to TRBJ2-3; a possible D gene is TRBD1 (5 bases). V lost 5 bases and J lost 0, with 12 bases in between. CDR3 length: 15 residues. Germline-derived CDR1 and CDR2 are MNHEY and SMNVEV (reference sequence). This chain's CDR3 is CASSPRTTSTDTQYF. The CDR3 DNA reads as TGTGCCAGCAGTCCGAGGACAACCAGCACAGATACGCAGTATTTT.

This chain connects TRBV4-1 to TRBJ2-5; weak D call: TRBD2 (5 bases). Trimming removed 3 bases from V and 3 bases from J, with 5 bases in between. The CDR3 contains 12 residues. The V gene's germline CDR1 is MGHRA and CDR2 YSYEKL. DNA for the CDR3: TGCGCCAGCAGCCAGGGAGAAGAGACCCAGTACTTC. It is translated as CASSQGEETQYF.

The chain recombines TRBV9 with TRBJ1-1, with D unresolved. V lost 0 bases and J lost 3, with 6 bases in between. Germline V gene data show CDR1 as SGDLS and CDR2 as YYNGEE. The CDR3 sequence is 13 residues long. The CDR3 DNA is TGTGCCAGCAGCGTAGTTATCCACACTGAAGCTTTCTTT. Translation: CASSVVIHTEAFF.

The V call is TRBV4-2, the J call TRBJ2-1, with 9 bases that match TRBD2. This CDR3 region has 16 residues. Germline V gene lookup returns CDR1 LGHNA and CDR2 YNFKEQ. V lost 1 base to trimming and J lost 5 bases; unmatched junction nucleotides: 6. CDR3 bases: TGTGCCAGCAGCCAAGGGGGCGGGGGGGCCGACAATGAGCAGTTCTTC. This encodes CASSQGGGGADNEQFF.